This T cell receptor beta chain stems from a study of blood T cell repertoires in COVID-19. In assigning cohorts, the study relied on participant-reported clinical history. This CDR3 comprises 15 residues. V lost 6 bases to trimming and J lost 4 bases; unmatched junction nucleotides: 8. Germline V lookup: CDR1 LNHDA, CDR2 SQIVND (reference sequence). This clone has only a few counts. Per the study methods: Scientists estimated how many nucleated cells there were by amplifying reference gene primers. Measured with immunoSEQ multiplex PCR; TCRdb has only the in-frame clones, and not every one. V, J and clone size reflect that table, while D and trimming were determined from the DNA. The profile covers around 260,000 clones, with 70% to 90% appearing a single time and 4% to 4.5% taken by the ten largest.

The material sequenced was PBMCs or T cells enriched from blood (not recorded which). This clonotype was obtained from a woman aged 25 to 45 who had recovered from COVID-19. The genes are TRBV19 and TRBJ2-1; 8 nucleotides line up with TRBD1. Here the CDR3 DNA reads TGTGCCAGTAGCAAGGACAGGGCCGAGTACAATGAGCAGTTCTTC. Amino acid sequence: CASSKDRAEYNEQFF.